These 20 T cell receptor beta chains originate from one sample sequenced in a study of blood T cell repertoires in COVID-19. Assay used: immunoSEQ multiplex PCR; TCRdb lists only in-frame clones, some missing. The data show around 260,000 clones, 70% to 90% seen once. The sample was peripheral blood. The receptors derive from a man younger than 40 with active or convalescent COVID-19.

The chain is built from TRBV14 and TRBJ2-2; 9 bases are a match to TRBD2. Per germline, CDR1 SGHDN and CDR2 FVKESK. Unmatched junction bases numbered 6, after V lost 1 base and J lost 3 bases. This CDR3 has 17 residues. The CDR3 DNA is TGTGCCAGCAGCCAAGCCGGGACTAGCCTTTACACCGGGGAGCTGTTTTTT. Amino acid sequence: CASSQAGTSLYTGELFF.

The chain is built from TRBV4-1 and TRBJ1-1; D possibly corresponds to TRBD1 (5 bases). This CDR3 has 14 amino acids. The germline V and J ends were trimmed by 1 base and 5 bases, with 11 bases remaining between them. Germline lookup yields CDR1 MGHRA and CDR2 YSYEKL. In nucleotides, the CDR3 is TGCGCCAGCAGCCAAGCTTGGGGCGTGACTGAAGCTTTCTTT. Protein sequence: CASSQAWGVTEAFF.

In this sample, this clone turned up many times. This chain links TRBV7-9 with TRBJ2-3, with TRBD2 identical over 11 bases. The CDR3 runs 17 residues. V lost 5 bases and J lost 8; bases outside the gene matches: 15. Germline V CDR1 and CDR2: SEHNR, FQNEAQ (reference sequence). The CDR3 sequence: CASSPSRLAGTPGTQYF. CDR3 sequence (DNA): TGTGCCAGCAGCCCATCGCGACTAGCGGGGACCCCGGGTACGCAGTATTTT.

V usage is TRBV18 and J usage is TRBJ1-4; TRBD1 matches 7 bases. The ends lost 1 base at V and 5 bases at J; junction bases unmatched: 7. Germline CDR1 and CDR2: KGHSH and LQKENI. This CDR3 contains 16 residues. The CDR3 loop reads CASSPRRDRLNEKLFF. Here the CDR3 DNA reads TGTGCCAGCTCACCACGTCGGGACAGACTAAATGAAAAACTGTTTTTT. Filled out from reference TRBV18 and TRBJ1-4, the complete variable domain reads NAGVMQNPRHLVRRRGQEARLRCSPMKGHSHVYWYRQLPEEGLKFMVYLQKENIIDESGMPKERFSAEFPKEGPSILRIQQVVRGDSAAYFCASSPRRDRLNEKLFFGSGTQLSVL.

The chain carries TRBV23-1 and TRBJ1-1; 7 bases agree with TRBD1. TRBV23-1 is filed as an ORF, its function uncertain. This CDR3 contains 18 residues. V was clipped by 1 base and J by 0 bases; unmatched bases: 11. CDR3 in amino acids: CASSQFRRQGELNTEAFF. The CDR3 bases are TGCGCCAGCAGTCAATTCCGGCGACAGGGAGAGTTGAACACTGAAGCTTTCTTT.

The chain couples TRBV7-9 to TRBJ2-3, with D perhaps TRBD1 (5 bases). CDR3 length: 18 residues. Germline V gives CDR1 SEHNR, CDR2 FQNEAQ (reference sequence). The germline V and J ends were trimmed by 5 bases and 1 base, with 22 bases remaining between them. CDR3 protein: CASSQLGHLNFRTDTQYF. The CDR3 bases are TGTGCCAGCAGCCAATTAGGACACCTTAATTTTCGCACAGATACGCAGTATTTT. Based on the CDR3 plus reference TRBV7-9 and TRBJ2-3, the full variable domain is DTGVSQNPRHKITKRGQNVTFRCDPISEHNRLYWYRQTLGQGPEFLTYFQNEAQLEKSRLLSDRFSAERPKGSFSTLEIQRTEQGDSAMYLCASSQLGHLNFRTDTQYFGPGTRLTVL.

The rearrangement joins TRBV14 to TRBJ2-7; tentative D call: TRBD1 (6 bases). V was shortened by 1 base and J by 3 bases, with 13 bases between the two germline ends. Germline V CDR1 and CDR2: SGHDN, FVKESK. CDR3 length equals 15 residues. Written as DNA, the CDR3 is TGTGCCAGCAGCCAAGTGGAGGCAGGGGACTACGAGCAGTACTTC. Its translation is CASSQVEAGDYEQYF.

J is TRBJ2-5 and V is TRBV6-6; 11 bases fit TRBD2. This CDR3 spans 16 amino acids. The V and J ends lost 6 bases and 3 bases, in that order; junction bases with no gene match: 9. CDR1 MNHNY and CDR2 SVGAGI come from the germline V gene (reference sequence). The CDR3 region has the DNA TGTGCCAGCAGCCTTACTCTAGCGGGGGGCGAAGAGACCCAGTACTTC. Protein product: CASSLTLAGGEETQYF.

The chain has TRBV9 and TRBJ2-1; 9 bases agree with TRBD2. J gave up 5 bases and V 0 bases, and 3 bases lay outside the gene matches. The germline gives CDR1 SGDLS, CDR2 YYNGEE. CDR3 length: 15 amino acids. CDR3: CASSVGGGAHNEQFF. The CDR3 DNA is TGTGCCAGCAGCGTAGGCGGGGGGGCCCACAATGAGCAGTTCTTC.

About this clone: The missing conserved phenylalanine or tryptophan at the end of this CDR3 makes a read error likely. It is unclear where the CDR3 begins or ends on the DNA, so no DNA is shown, and the CDR3 is as TCRdb lists it. V usage is TRBV10-3 and J usage is TRBJ2-7; the DNA was not compared with TRBD2, the D call given in the table. From its first to its last residue, the CDR3 has 9 amino acids. The germline V gene encodes CDR1 ENHRY and CDR2 SYGVKD. The CDR3 protein is CAIRARGRL.

V is TRBV7-9 and J is TRBJ2-1, with D possibly being TRBD2 (6 bases). The CDR3 has 14 amino acids. V was clipped by 2 bases and J by 9 bases, with 14 bases between them. Germline loops: CDR1 SEHNR, CDR2 FQNEAQ (reference sequence). CDR3 sequence (DNA): TGTGCCAGCAGCTTATTAGCGGTAACCGGTGAGCAGTTCTTC. This translates into CASSLLAVTGEQFF. Supplemented by reference TRBV7-9 and TRBJ2-1, the full variable domain reads DTGVSQNPRHKITKRGQNVTFRCDPISEHNRLYWYRQTLGQGPEFLTYFQNEAQLEKSRLLSDRFSAERPKGSFSTLEIQRTEQGDSAMYLCASSLLAVTGEQFFGPGTRLTVL.

The chain joins TRBV4-1 to TRBJ2-5; D may be TRBD2 (6 bases). This CDR3 comprises 16 residues. Trimming took 2 bases from V and 5 from J, leaving 18 bases between them. Per the germline V gene, CDR1 is MGHRA and CDR2 is YSYEKL. The CDR3 bases are TGCGCCAGCAGCCAACTGGGAGGCAGAATCACCGAGACCCAGTACTTC. Its translation is CASSQLGGRITETQYF.

The gene calls are TRBV5-6 and TRBJ2-7, with 7 bases that match TRBD1. The V gene end was trimmed by 4 bases and the J gene end by 3 bases; junction bases not matched to a gene: 4. The CDR3 runs to 13 residues. Germline assignment: CDR1 SGHDT and CDR2 YYEEEE. The CDR3, as DNA: TGTGCCAGCAGCGTTCAGGGGGTCTACGAGCAGTACTTC. It yields the protein CASSVQGVYEQYF.

This rearrangement joins TRBV5-8 to TRBJ2-7; TRBD1 agrees at 8 bases. V trimming: 4 bases; J trimming: 6 bases; junction bases outside the gene matches: 3. The CDR3 sequence is 12 residues long. The germline CDR1 and CDR2 sequences are SGHTS and YDEGEE. CDR3 sequence reads: CASSRQGREQYF. CDR3 nucleotide sequence: TGTGCCAGCAGCCGACAGGGGCGCGAGCAGTACTTC.

The gene calls are TRBV9 and TRBJ2-2, with D possibly being TRBD2 (6 bases). V lost 4 bases, J lost 6 bases, and 13 bases lay in between. CDR1 SGDLS and CDR2 YYNGEE come from the germline V gene. The CDR3 runs to 14 residues. DNA of the CDR3: TGTGCCAGCAGCAAGATCGCGGGGTCCGGGGAGCTGTTTTTT. This encodes CASSKIAGSGELFF.

This rearrangement joins TRBV30 to TRBJ1-2; tentatively, D is TRBD1 (5 bases). The CDR3 is 12 residues long. Germline V gene sequence: CDR1 GTSNPN, CDR2 SVGIG (reference sequence). V lost 5 bases and J lost 8, with 15 bases in between. The CDR3 loop reads CAWGGRWGGYTF. The CDR3 coding sequence is TGTGCCTGGGGGGGGAGGTGGGGCGGCTACACCTTC.

This chain connects TRBV1 to TRBJ2-7; no DNA check was done on the table's D call, TRBD2. TRBV1 corresponds to a pseudogene. The length of the CDR3 is 17 residues. Here the CDR3 reads CTSSPGERGESSYEQYF. The CDR3 nucleotides read TGCACCAGCAGCCCCGGAGAGCGGGGGGAAAGTTCCTACGAGCAGTACTTC.

The V and J genes are TRBV20-1 and TRBJ1-2; TRBD1 aligns across 7 bases. The ends lost 3 bases at V and 4 bases at J; junction bases unmatched: 5. Germline V gene sequence: CDR1 DFQATT, CDR2 SNEGSKA (reference sequence). The CDR3 runs 13 residues. In nucleotides, the CDR3 is TGCAGTGCTAGTGACAGGGTGGGCTATGGCTACACCTTC. It translates to CSASDRVGYGYTF.

The chain recombines TRBV27 with TRBJ1-6; D uncertain. From germline, CDR1 is MNHEY and CDR2 SMNVEV (reference sequence). V gave up 6 bases and J gave up 0 bases, with 12 bases separating them. This CDR3 region has 16 residues. Written as DNA, the CDR3 is TGTGCCAGCAGGAGGTTGGAGAGCTCCTATAATTCACCCCTCCACTTT. This gives the protein CASRRLESSYNSPLHF.

This rearrangement joins TRBV7-2 to TRBJ2-3; TRBD2 matches 7 bases. Losses at the gene ends were 0 bases for V and 2 bases for J; bases not matched to a gene: 5. CDR1 is SGHTA, CDR2 FQGNSA, per germline. The CDR3 contains 16 residues. The DNA for the CDR3 is TGTGCCAGCAGCTTAGCGAGCGGGGTTACCACAGATACGCAGTATTTT. This translates into CASSLASGVTTDTQYF.